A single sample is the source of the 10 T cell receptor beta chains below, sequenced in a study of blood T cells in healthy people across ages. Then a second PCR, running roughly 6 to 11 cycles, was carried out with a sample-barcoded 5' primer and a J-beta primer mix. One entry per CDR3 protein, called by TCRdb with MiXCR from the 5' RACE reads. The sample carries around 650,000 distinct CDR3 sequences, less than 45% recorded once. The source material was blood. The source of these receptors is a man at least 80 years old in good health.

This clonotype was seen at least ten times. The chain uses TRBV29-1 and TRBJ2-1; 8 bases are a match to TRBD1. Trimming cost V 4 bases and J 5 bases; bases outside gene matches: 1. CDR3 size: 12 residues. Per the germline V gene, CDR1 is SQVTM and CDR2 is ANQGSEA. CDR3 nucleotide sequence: TGCAGCGTTGGACAGGGGAACAATGAGCAGTTCTTC. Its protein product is CSVGQGNNEQFF.

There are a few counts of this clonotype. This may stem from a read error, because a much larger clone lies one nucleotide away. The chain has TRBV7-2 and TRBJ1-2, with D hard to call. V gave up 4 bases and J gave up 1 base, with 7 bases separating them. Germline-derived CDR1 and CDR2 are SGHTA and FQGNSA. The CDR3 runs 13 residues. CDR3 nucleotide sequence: TGTGCCAGCAGCTGCGGGGATAACTATGGCTACACCTTC. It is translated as CASSCGDNYGYTF.

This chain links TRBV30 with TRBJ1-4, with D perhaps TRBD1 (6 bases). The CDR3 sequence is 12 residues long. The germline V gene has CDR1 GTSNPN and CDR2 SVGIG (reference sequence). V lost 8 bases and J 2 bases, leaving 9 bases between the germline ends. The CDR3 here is CAAGHTNEKLFF. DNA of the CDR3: TGTGCCGCGGGACATACTAATGAAAAACTGTTTTTT.

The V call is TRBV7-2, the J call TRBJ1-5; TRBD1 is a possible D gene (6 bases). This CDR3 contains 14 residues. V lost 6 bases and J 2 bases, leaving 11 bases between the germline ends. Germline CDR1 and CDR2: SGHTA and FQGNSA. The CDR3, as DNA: TGTGCCAGCAGGGGGGGCCTGCGCAATCAGCCCCAGCATTTT. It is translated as CASRGGLRNQPQHF.

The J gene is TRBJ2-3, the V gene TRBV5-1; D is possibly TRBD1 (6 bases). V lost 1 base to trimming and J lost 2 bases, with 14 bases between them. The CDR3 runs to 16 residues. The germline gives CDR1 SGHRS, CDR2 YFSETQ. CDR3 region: CASSLRRRGSTDTQYF. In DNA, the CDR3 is TGCGCCAGCAGCTTGAGGCGTAGGGGGTCCACAGATACGCAGTATTTT.

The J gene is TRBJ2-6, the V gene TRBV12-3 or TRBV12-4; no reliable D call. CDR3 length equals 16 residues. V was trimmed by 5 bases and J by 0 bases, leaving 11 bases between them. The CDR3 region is CASSPLTASGANVLTF. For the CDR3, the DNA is TGTGCCAGCAGTCCCCTAACAGCCTCTGGGGCCAACGTCCTGACTTTC.

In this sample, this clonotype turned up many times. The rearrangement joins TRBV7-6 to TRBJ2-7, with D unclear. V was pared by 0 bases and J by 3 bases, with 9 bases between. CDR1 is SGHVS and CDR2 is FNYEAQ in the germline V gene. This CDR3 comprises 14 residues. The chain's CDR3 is CASSLANTDYEQYF. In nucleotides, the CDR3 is TGTGCCAGCAGCTTAGCGAACACCGACTACGAGCAGTACTTC.

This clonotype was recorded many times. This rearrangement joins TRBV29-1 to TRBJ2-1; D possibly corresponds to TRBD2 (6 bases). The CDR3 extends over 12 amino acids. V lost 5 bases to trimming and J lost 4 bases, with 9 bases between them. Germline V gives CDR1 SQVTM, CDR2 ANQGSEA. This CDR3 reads CSVSGGYNEQFF. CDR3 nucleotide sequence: TGCAGCGTTTCCGGGGGATACAATGAGCAGTTCTTC.

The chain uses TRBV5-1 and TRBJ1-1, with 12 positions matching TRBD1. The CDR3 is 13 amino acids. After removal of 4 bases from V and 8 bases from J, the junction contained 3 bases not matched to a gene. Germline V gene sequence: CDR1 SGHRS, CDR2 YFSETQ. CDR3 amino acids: CASSRDRGLEAFF. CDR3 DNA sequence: TGCGCCAGCAGCAGGGACAGGGGGCTAGAAGCTTTCTTT.

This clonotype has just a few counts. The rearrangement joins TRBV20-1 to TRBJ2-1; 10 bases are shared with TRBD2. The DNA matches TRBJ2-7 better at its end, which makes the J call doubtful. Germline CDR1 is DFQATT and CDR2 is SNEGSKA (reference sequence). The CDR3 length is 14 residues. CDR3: CSAPSGSSYNEQYF. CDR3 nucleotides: TGCAGTGCTCCTAGCGGGAGCTCCTACAATGAGCAGTACTTC.